Shown below are 30 T cell receptor beta chains from a single sample sequenced in a study of blood T cell repertoires in COVID-19. Clones were sequenced by immunoSEQ multiplex PCR, and TCRdb holds only the in-frame ones, with some missing. The sample holds tens of thousands of clones; 80% are singletons and the top ten take around 4.8%. Sequencing used peripheral blood. The source of these receptors is a woman aged 65 to 85 with acute or convalescent COVID-19.

V is TRBV6-1 and J is TRBJ2-6; 10 positions match TRBD2. The CDR3 sequence is 17 residues long. V shed 3 bases, J shed 7 bases, and the junction held 9 bases outside the gene matches. Germline loops: CDR1 MNHNS, CDR2 SASEGT. The CDR3, as DNA: TGTGCCAGCAGTGAGGTATCTAGCGGGGGTATAGCCAACGTCCTGACTTTC. This codes for CASSEVSSGGIANVLTF.

The V call is TRBV13, the J call TRBJ2-3; TRBD1 agrees at 7 bases. CDR1 and CDR2 (germline): PRHDT, FYEKMQ (reference sequence). With 5 bases clipped from V and 2 bases from J, the junction kept 10 bases outside the gene matches. The CDR3 consists of 16 residues. The CDR3 DNA is TGTGCCAGCAGCACCACCGAGGACAGGCCCACAGATACGCAGTATTTT. The encoded protein is CASSTTEDRPTDTQYF.

This rearrangement joins TRBV6-4 to TRBJ2-7, with D possibly being TRBD2 (5 bases). Germline loops: CDR1 MRHNA, CDR2 SNTAGT. The length of the CDR3 is 13 residues. V lost 0 bases, J lost 6 bases, and 9 bases lay in between. CDR3 coding DNA: TGTGCCAGCAGTGACTCGAGCGAGGGCGAGCAGTACTTC. Translating it yields CASSDSSEGEQYF.

A few counts support this clone. This sequence joins TRBV19 and TRBJ1-1; tentatively, D is TRBD1 (6 bases). Looked up from germline, CDR1 is LNHDA and CDR2 is SQIVND (reference sequence). V dropped 3 bases and J dropped 4 bases, with 12 bases sitting between them. CDR3 length: 14 amino acids. For the CDR3, the DNA is TGTGCCAGTAGTATTAAGGGGGTTGGCACTGAAGCTTTCTTT. Its translation: CASSIKGVGTEAFF.

The genes are TRBV7-2 and TRBJ2-3; 8 positions agree with TRBD1. Germline lookup yields CDR1 SGHTA and CDR2 FQGNSA. Losses at the gene ends were 2 bases for V and 1 base for J; bases not matched to a gene: 5. The CDR3 is 16 residues long. The CDR3 protein is CASSLYPDRGTDTQYF. Here the CDR3 DNA reads TGTGCCAGCAGCTTATATCCGGACAGGGGCACAGATACGCAGTATTTT.

The chain links TRBV10-1 to TRBJ1-5, with 9 positions matching TRBD1. The V gene's germline CDR1 is WNHNN and CDR2 SYGVQD (reference sequence). The junction had 5 bases not matched to a gene; V was cut back by 11 bases and J by 6 bases. The CDR3 contains 12 residues. This CDR3 reads CAGDRVGQPQHF. CDR3 DNA: TGCGCCGGGGACAGGGTGGGTCAGCCCCAGCATTTT.

The chain carries TRBV9 and TRBJ2-3; a weak D match, TRBD2 (5 bases). Trimming pared 2 bases from V and 0 bases from J, leaving 10 bases between. The germline V gene has CDR1 SGDLS and CDR2 YYNGEE. The CDR3 is 15 amino acids. Here the CDR3 reads CASSVRSGSTDTQYF. The CDR3 DNA reads TGTGCCAGCAGCGTCCGCTCGGGGAGCACAGATACGCAGTATTTT.

The chain joins TRBV27 to TRBJ1-2; 9 positions match TRBD1. The CDR3 sequence is 14 residues long. V lost 3 bases to trimming and J lost 7 bases; unmatched junction nucleotides: 6. From germline, CDR1 is MNHEY and CDR2 SMNVEV (reference sequence). CDR3 residues: CASSLIGTGFGYTF. In DNA form, the CDR3 reads TGTGCCAGCAGTTTGATCGGGACAGGGTTTGGCTACACCTTC.

This chain connects TRBV18 to TRBJ1-4; 8 bases are a match to TRBD1. The CDR3 sequence is 16 residues long. V was pared by 0 bases and J by 8 bases, with 8 bases of the junction left unmatched. Per the germline V gene, CDR1 is KGHSH and CDR2 is LQKENI. The CDR3 loop reads CASSPPGRTGPEKLFF. The CDR3, as DNA: TGTGCCAGCTCACCACCGGGCCGGACAGGGCCCGAAAAACTGTTTTTT. Variable domain in full (rest from reference TRBV18 and TRBJ1-4): NAGVMQNPRHLVRRRGQEARLRCSPMKGHSHVYWYRQLPEEGLKFMVYLQKENIIDESGMPKERFSAEFPKEGPSILRIQQVVRGDSAAYFCASSPPGRTGPEKLFFGSGTQLSVL.

The chain employs TRBV6-6 and TRBJ1-2; maybe TRBD1 (6 bases). The germline gives CDR1 MNHNY, CDR2 SVGAGI (reference sequence). The CDR3 consists of 11 residues. Trimming left V 11 bases short and J 8 bases short, with 15 bases between. The DNA for the CDR3 is TGTGCCTCAAGCAACAGGGACGGCTACACCTTC. It yields the protein CASSNRDGYTF.

The chain links TRBV6-5 to TRBJ2-7, with no clear D. Trimming took 2 bases from V and 5 from J, leaving 10 bases between them. The CDR3 spans 13 residues. Germline V gives CDR1 MNHEY, CDR2 SVGAGI. Here the CDR3 DNA reads TGTGCCAGCAGTTACCGGTCGTCAAACGAGCAGTACTTC. Translation: CASSYRSSNEQYF.

This chain joins TRBV5-1 and TRBJ2-3; 11 bases agree with TRBD2. The CDR3 runs to 16 residues. Germline V lookup: CDR1 SGHRS, CDR2 YFSETQ. J gave up 2 bases and V 3 bases, and 5 bases lay outside the gene matches. CDR3 DNA: TGCGCCAGCAGCTCCCGACTAGCGGGGCCCACAGATACGCAGTATTTT. This encodes CASSSRLAGPTDTQYF. The full variable domain, with the rest looked up from reference TRBV5-1 and TRBJ2-3, is KAGVTQTPRYLIKTRGQQVTLSCSPISGHRSVSWYQQTPGQGLQFLFEYFSETQRNKGNFPGRFSGRQFSNSRSEMNVSTLELGDSALYLCASSSRLAGPTDTQYFGPGTRLTVL.

The DNA of the CDR3 is TGCGCCAGCAGCTTGCAGCGGGGTACTGAAGCTTTCTTT. It is translated as CASSLQRGTEAFF. The chain couples TRBV5-1 to TRBJ1-1; the D is unclear. Germline CDR1 reads SGHRS; CDR2 reads YFSETQ. The CDR3 length is 13 residues. Trimming took 1 base from V and 5 from J, leaving 9 bases between them.

The rearrangement uses TRBV6-5 and TRBJ1-5; D is perhaps TRBD1 (5 bases). With 5 bases removed from V and 0 bases from J, the gap between germline ends came to 8 bases. Germline V CDR1 and CDR2: MNHEY, SVGAGI. The CDR3 spans 14 residues. CDR3 sequence: CASSRQLSNQPQHF. CDR3 sequence (DNA): TGTGCCAGCAGTCGACAGCTTAGCAATCAGCCCCAGCATTTT.

The chain carries TRBV9 and TRBJ2-5, with TRBD2 matching 14 bases. Per the germline V gene, CDR1 is SGDLS and CDR2 is YYNGEE. The CDR3 totals 18 residues. With V trimmed by 4 bases and J by 5 bases, 13 bases remained unmatched. CDR3 DNA: TGTGCCAGCAGCCCCGGGACTAGCGGGGGACCCGACCCCGAGACCCAGTACTTC. This translates into CASSPGTSGGPDPETQYF.

This clone occurred once. The rearrangement joins TRBV4-1 to TRBJ2-7; 8 positions match TRBD2. Germline lookup yields CDR1 MGHRA and CDR2 YSYEKL. J was trimmed by 3 bases and V by 0 bases; bases with no gene match: 7. This CDR3 spans 16 amino acids. CDR3 loop: CASSQEELAEYYEQYF. The CDR3 region has the DNA TGCGCCAGCAGCCAAGAAGAACTAGCGGAATACTACGAGCAGTACTTC.

This clone is a singleton in its sample. The rearrangement joins TRBV6-5 to TRBJ2-5; TRBD1 aligns across 8 bases. The length of the CDR3 is 15 residues. Germline assignment: CDR1 MNHEY and CDR2 SVGAGI. V shed 6 bases and J 4 bases; nucleotides not matched to a gene: 10. This CDR3 is CASSPRRTGLETQYF. CDR3 DNA: TGTGCCAGCAGCCCCCGTAGGACAGGGCTAGAGACCCAGTACTTC.

The chain has TRBV7-2 and TRBJ1-1, with 8 bases that match TRBD1. With 1 base clipped from V and 7 bases from J, the junction kept 11 bases outside the gene matches. Germline values: CDR1 SGHTA, CDR2 FQGNSA. The CDR3 is 16 amino acids. CDR3 coding DNA: TGTGCCAGCAGCTTAGGAGGAACAGGGGGGGACGGTGAAGCTTTCTTT. Protein sequence: CASSLGGTGGDGEAFF. The full variable domain, its missing parts supplied by reference TRBV7-2 and TRBJ1-1, is GAGVSQSPSNKVTEKGKDVELRCDPISGHTALYWYRQSLGQGLEFLIYFQGNSAPDKSGLPSDRFSAERTGGSVSTLTIQRTQQEDSAVYLCASSLGGTGGDGEAFFGQGTRLTVV.

In its sample, this clone was seen once. The chain couples TRBV2 to TRBJ2-1; TRBD1 matches 7 bases. The V and J ends lost 6 bases and 0 bases, in that order; junction bases with no gene match: 5. Per the germline V gene, CDR1 is SNHLY and CDR2 is FYNNEI. The CDR3 length is 15 residues. The CDR3 nucleotides are TGTGCCAGCAGCGACAGGGAAAGCTCCTACAATGAGCAGTTCTTC. Translation: CASSDRESSYNEQFF.

The chain couples TRBV7-9 to TRBJ2-3; 8 nucleotides agree with TRBD2. The length of the CDR3 is 16 residues. V lost 2 bases, J lost 0 bases, and 4 bases stayed unmatched. Germline V lookup: CDR1 SEHNR, CDR2 FQNEAQ (reference sequence). CDR3 coding DNA: TGTGCCAGCAGCTTACGGGGGGGGCCGAGCACAGATACGCAGTATTTT. Amino acid sequence: CASSLRGGPSTDTQYF.

On this clone: At one of its ends the junction is not consistent with the germline gene, which may arise from a read error. CDR3 nucleotide sequence: TGTGCCAGCAGCCAAGATGAAGGGGGCGGGGTCAGAACCCACTTC. Its protein product is CASSQDEGGGVRTHF. The genes are TRBV4-2 and TRBJ2-5; possible D gene TRBD1, 7 bases. Germline loops: CDR1 LGHNA, CDR2 YNFKEQ. The CDR3 covers 15 residues.

The chain carries TRBV19 and TRBJ2-1, with D possibly TRBD2 on 5 matching bases. CDR3 length equals 17 residues. Trimming left V 1 base short and J 0 bases short, with 13 bases between. The germline CDR1 and CDR2 sequences are LNHDA and SQIVND (reference sequence). The CDR3 region is CASSIVPGSSSYNEQFF. The CDR3 region has the DNA TGTGCCAGTAGTATAGTCCCGGGGTCCAGCTCCTACAATGAGCAGTTCTTC.

The chain employs TRBV18 and TRBJ2-5, with TRBD2 as a possible D gene (7 bases). This CDR3 is built from 16 residues. The germline gives CDR1 KGHSH, CDR2 LQKENI. V was shortened by 2 bases and J by 1 base, with 14 bases between the two germline ends. CDR3 protein: CASSPSLGGLQETQYF. In nucleotides, the CDR3 is TGTGCCAGCTCACCAAGCCTGGGGGGGCTCCAAGAGACCCAGTACTTC.

This chain joins TRBV14 and TRBJ1-5; D is perhaps TRBD1 (5 bases). This CDR3 is 15 amino acids long. The germline V and J ends were trimmed by 1 base and 1 base, with 8 bases remaining between them. The V gene's germline CDR1 is SGHDN and CDR2 FVKESK. CDR3 bases: TGTGCCAGCAGCCAAGGGACAAGAAGCAATCAGCCCCAGCATTTT. This codes for CASSQGTRSNQPQHF. The full variable domain, its missing parts supplied by reference TRBV14 and TRBJ1-5, is EAGVTQFPSHSVIEKGQTVTLRCDPISGHDNLYWYRRVMGKEIKFLLHFVKESKQDESGMPNNRFLAERTGGTYSTLKVQPAELEDSGVYFCASSQGTRSNQPQHFGDGTRLSIL.

This chain uses TRBV6-6 with TRBJ1-5, with a tentative D call TRBD1 (6 bases). The germline V gene encodes CDR1 MNHNY and CDR2 SVGAGI (reference sequence). The CDR3 contains 16 residues. Trimming removed 5 bases at V and 0 bases at J, with 14 bases between. CDR3 DNA: TGTGCCAGCAGTCCTCAACAGGGAGATAGCAATCAGCCCCAGCATTTT. It encodes CASSPQQGDSNQPQHF.

This clone was counted only a few times. The rearrangement uses TRBV6-5 and TRBJ1-3; perhaps TRBD1 as D (6 bases). V lost 6 bases to trimming and J lost 2 bases, with 11 bases between them. The CDR3 extends over 14 amino acids. The germline CDR1 and CDR2 sequences are MNHEY and SVGAGI. The CDR3 reads CASRGTLAGNTIYF. CDR3 DNA: TGTGCCAGCAGAGGGACACTAGCTGGAAACACCATATATTTT.

The chain has TRBV11-2 and TRBJ1-4; TRBD1 aligns across 10 bases. The germline V gene encodes CDR1 SGHAT and CDR2 FQNNGV. J lost 3 bases, V lost 6 bases, and 1 base had no gene match. The CDR3 has 14 residues. The CDR3 sequence: CASRTGGPNEKLFF. The CDR3 region has the DNA TGTGCCAGCAGGACAGGGGGCCCTAATGAAAAACTGTTTTTT.

This chain connects TRBV18 to TRBJ2-5; no firm D call. The CDR3 extends over 12 amino acids. Germline lookup yields CDR1 KGHSH and CDR2 LQKENI. Trimming left V 5 bases short and J 2 bases short, with 6 bases between. For the CDR3, the DNA is TGTGCCAGCTCAAGAGATCAAGAGACCCAGTACTTC. This sequence encodes CASSRDQETQYF.

The rearrangement joins TRBV6-2 or TRBV6-3 to TRBJ2-3; TRBD2 matches 14 bases. The germline CDR1 and CDR2 sequences are MNHEY and SVGEGT. The CDR3 is 17 amino acids. Trimming at V came to 4 bases and at J to 2 bases, leaving 5 bases not matched to a gene. The CDR3: CASSSGTSGGYTDTQYF. The CDR3 DNA is TGTGCCAGCAGTTCCGGGACTAGCGGGGGCTACACAGATACGCAGTATTTT.

This rearrangement joins TRBV11-2 to TRBJ2-4, with D perhaps matching TRBD2 (6 bases). The CDR3 is 15 amino acids. From germline, CDR1 is SGHAT and CDR2 FQNNGV. Between the trimmed V and J ends, which lost 4 bases and 4 bases, there was a span of 14 bases. The CDR3 loop is CASSSQLGGKNIQYF. CDR3 DNA sequence: TGTGCCAGCAGCTCCCAACTCGGGGGAAAAAACATTCAGTACTTC.